These 27 T cell receptor beta chains were sequenced from one sample in a study of blood T cell repertoires in COVID-19. Measured with immunoSEQ multiplex PCR; TCRdb has only the in-frame clones, and not every one. The table has 130,000 or so clones, approximately 81% seen once. Input material: peripheral blood. The receptors derive from a man aged 60 to 75 with acute or convalescent COVID-19.

This chain links TRBV29-1 with TRBJ1-1; no clear D. The germline V gene has CDR1 SQVTM and CDR2 ANQGSEA. Trimming pared 4 bases from V and 0 bases from J, leaving 9 bases between. The CDR3 has 13 amino acids. The CDR3 coding sequence is TGCAGCGTTGGTAGCCGTATGAACACTGAAGCTTTCTTT. Translated: CSVGSRMNTEAFF.

The chain carries TRBV7-8 and TRBJ1-2, with TRBD1 matching over 7 bases. The V gene's germline CDR1 is SGHVS and CDR2 FQNEAQ. This CDR3 contains 15 residues. With 2 bases clipped from V and 0 bases from J, the junction kept 3 bases outside the gene matches. The CDR3 sequence: CASSLMGQSNYGYTF. The CDR3 coding sequence is TGTGCCAGCAGCTTAATGGGACAGTCTAACTATGGCTACACCTTC.

Notes on this clone: The same CDR3 arises from other DNA sequences in this sample as well. The V gene is TRBV19, the J gene TRBJ1-5; 7 bases agree with TRBD1. CDR1 LNHDA and CDR2 SQIVND come from the germline V gene (reference sequence). CDR3 size: 14 residues. The V gene end was trimmed by 6 bases and the J gene end by 7 bases; junction bases not matched to a gene: 9. The CDR3 bases are TGTGCCAGTAGCAGTAGACAGGGCGGGCAGCCCCAGCATTTT. Amino acids: CASSSRQGGQPQHF.

The chain is built from TRBV3-1 (or the pseudogene TRBV3-2) and TRBJ2-7, with 7 bases lining up with TRBD1. Germline CDR1 and CDR2: LGHDT and YNNKEL (reference sequence). V trimming: 4 bases; J trimming: 7 bases; junction bases outside the gene matches: 10. The CDR3 totals 14 residues. The CDR3 here is CASSPIRTGGEQYF. DNA of the CDR3: TGTGCCAGCAGCCCGATACGGACAGGCGGGGAGCAGTACTTC.

This chain links TRBV30 with TRBJ1-6, with 11 bases fitting TRBD1. This CDR3 contains 14 residues. The V gene end was trimmed by 3 bases and the J gene end by 9 bases; junction bases not matched to a gene: 4. Germline loops: CDR1 GTSNPN, CDR2 SVGIG (reference sequence). CDR3 nucleotides: TGTGCCTGGAGGGCCGGGACAGGGGGTTCACCCCTCCACTTT. Translating gives CAWRAGTGGSPLHF.

This clone was detected only a few times. The chain couples TRBV5-1 to TRBJ2-1; 11 nucleotides agree with TRBD2. The CDR3 consists of 16 residues. Germline V gene sequence: CDR1 SGHRS, CDR2 YFSETQ. Trimming at V came to 4 bases and at J to 6 bases, leaving 9 bases not matched to a gene. The CDR3 DNA reads as TGCGCCAGCAGCCCGAACCCTAGCGGGGGGCCCAATGAGCAGTTCTTC. It encodes CASSPNPSGGPNEQFF. The variable domain in full, completed from reference TRBV5-1 and TRBJ2-1, reads KAGVTQTPRYLIKTRGQQVTLSCSPISGHRSVSWYQQTPGQGLQFLFEYFSETQRNKGNFPGRFSGRQFSNSRSEMNVSTLELGDSALYLCASSPNPSGGPNEQFFGPGTRLTVL.

The chain couples TRBV24-1 to TRBJ2-1; 7 positions match TRBD2. Germline assignment: CDR1 KGHDR and CDR2 SFDVKD. The V gene end was trimmed by 4 bases and the J gene end by 5 bases; junction bases not matched to a gene: 7. CDR3 size: 15 residues. The CDR3 is CATSDIRTSHNEQFF. Here the CDR3 DNA reads TGTGCCACCAGTGACATCAGGACTAGTCACAATGAGCAGTTCTTC.

The J gene is TRBJ2-5, the V gene TRBV7-9; 7 positions match TRBD2. CDR1 is SEHNR, CDR2 FQNEAQ, per germline (reference sequence). CDR3 length equals 14 residues. V lost 4 bases, J lost 7 bases, and 9 bases stayed unmatched. CDR3 region: CASSSGLPSRTQYF. As DNA, the CDR3 is TGTGCCAGCAGCTCGGGACTACCCTCGCGGACCCAGTACTTC.

This clone was found once. The V gene is TRBV5-1, the J gene TRBJ2-2; a weak D match, TRBD1 (5 bases). Trimming removed 0 bases at V and 7 bases at J, with 16 bases between. Germline lookup yields CDR1 SGHRS and CDR2 YFSETQ. The CDR3 has 16 residues. The CDR3 loop reads CASSLEGSAMIGELFF. The CDR3 region has the DNA TGCGCCAGCAGCTTGGAGGGGTCGGCGATGATCGGGGAGCTGTTTTTT.

J is TRBJ2-1 and V is TRBV9; 15 nucleotides align to TRBD2. The CDR3 consists of 16 residues. CDR1 SGDLS and CDR2 YYNGEE come from the germline V gene. The V segment lost 4 bases and the J segment 4 bases; nucleotides outside the gene matches: 3. The CDR3 loop reads CASSLGTSGGYNEQFF. The CDR3 coding sequence is TGTGCCAGCAGCTTGGGGACTAGCGGGGGGTACAATGAGCAGTTCTTC.

This chain connects TRBV30 to TRBJ1-2; TRBD1 is a possible D gene (5 bases). Trimming stripped 2 bases from V and 2 bases from J, with 6 bases between. CDR3 length: 12 residues. Germline V lookup: CDR1 GTSNPN, CDR2 SVGIG (reference sequence). CDR3 bases: TGTGCCTGGAGTCAGGGCAACTATGGCTACACCTTC. Its protein product is CAWSQGNYGYTF.

The chain combines TRBV19 with TRBJ1-5; 8 bases map to TRBD1. Germline CDR1 is LNHDA and CDR2 is SQIVND (reference sequence). J gave up 9 bases and V 8 bases, and 12 bases lay outside the gene matches. The CDR3 consists of 14 residues. The CDR3 region is CASSRTGLRGPQHF. DNA of the CDR3: TGTGCCAGTTCCCGGACAGGGCTAAGGGGGCCCCAGCATTTT.

This chain connects TRBV5-4 to TRBJ1-2, with 7 bases that match TRBD1. Germline values: CDR1 SGHNT, CDR2 YYREEE (reference sequence). The CDR3 covers 14 residues. V lost 4 bases and J lost 7; bases outside the gene matches: 10. The DNA for the CDR3 is TGTGCCAGCAGCCCGACCCCCAGGGGGTTTGGCTACACCTTC. Its protein is CASSPTPRGFGYTF.

The CDR3 region is CASCMSPLTYEQYF. Written as DNA, the CDR3 is TGTGCCAGCTGCATGAGCCCGTTAACCTACGAGCAGTACTTC. This chain uses TRBV14 with TRBJ2-7; the D is unclear. Germline CDR1 reads SGHDN; CDR2 reads FVKESK. The CDR3 length is 14 residues. Trimming took off 8 bases at V and 2 bases at J, with 16 bases between the two ends.

Here the CDR3 reads CASSSNSGGSSYEQYF. The CDR3 region has the DNA TGTGCCAGCAGCTCCAATAGCGGGGGGAGCTCTTACGAGCAGTACTTC. The V gene is TRBV7-2, the J gene TRBJ2-7; 10 nucleotides agree with TRBD2. CDR3 size: 16 residues. Germline assignment: CDR1 SGHTA and CDR2 FQGNSA. V lost 4 bases, J lost 4 bases, and 10 bases stayed unmatched.

The rearrangement uses TRBV30 and TRBJ1-6, with 8 bases fitting TRBD1. The germline V gene encodes CDR1 GTSNPN and CDR2 SVGIG (reference sequence). CDR3 length: 14 residues. Trimming took 5 bases from V and 5 from J; bases not matched to a gene: 5. The DNA for the CDR3 is TGTGCCTGGGGACAGGGCGGGGATAATTCACCCCTCCACTTT. Protein: CAWGQGGDNSPLHF.

The V and J genes are TRBV5-4 and TRBJ2-2, with 10 bases that match TRBD2. The CDR3 runs 18 residues. CDR1 SGHNT and CDR2 YYREEE come from the germline V gene (reference sequence). J was trimmed by 6 bases and V by 3 bases; bases with no gene match: 14. The CDR3 DNA sequence: TGTGCCAGCAGCTCCGGTCCTATAGCGGGGGGTGGTGCCGGGGAGCTGTTTTTT. Amino acid sequence: CASSSGPIAGGGAGELFF.

The chain joins TRBV27 to TRBJ2-5, with D maybe TRBD1 (5 bases). Germline V gene sequence: CDR1 MNHEY, CDR2 SMNVEV (reference sequence). The CDR3 has 14 amino acids. Trimming took off 3 bases at V and 5 bases at J, with 13 bases between the two ends. CDR3 in DNA: TGTGCCAGCAGTTTTTCAGGGTTAGGGGAGACCCAGTACTTC. Translated: CASSFSGLGETQYF.

The rearrangement uses TRBV6-5 and TRBJ1-4, with a possible D match to TRBD1 (6 bases). Germline CDR1 reads MNHEY; CDR2 reads SVGAGI. CDR3 length: 16 residues. V was shortened by 2 bases and J by 11 bases, with 21 bases between the two germline ends. DNA of the CDR3: TGTGCCAGCAGTTACCTTGCCCTCCAAACAGGGATTAAACTGTTTTTT. Residues: CASSYLALQTGIKLFF.

The gene calls are TRBV9 and TRBJ1-1; D is undetermined. Trimming cost V 0 bases and J 1 base, with 10 bases left between them. The CDR3 loop spans 15 amino acids. Per germline, CDR1 SGDLS and CDR2 YYNGEE. The CDR3: CASSVDPVPNTEAFF. The CDR3 nucleotides read TGTGCCAGCAGCGTAGATCCAGTCCCGAACACTGAAGCTTTCTTT. Looking up the rest from reference TRBV9 and TRBJ1-1 gives the full variable domain: DSGVTQTPKHLITATGQRVTLRCSPRSGDLSVYWYQQSLDQGLQFLIQYYNGEERAKGNILERFSAQQFPDLHSELNLSSLELGDSALYFCASSVDPVPNTEAFFGQGTRLTVV.

The chain's CDR3 is CASSLKVAGGPYF. DNA for the CDR3: TGTGCCAGCAGCTTAAAGGTGGCGGGAGGGCCGTACTTC. The rearrangement uses TRBV7-9 and TRBJ2-5; TRBD2 matches at 9 bases. With V trimmed by 2 bases and J by 13 bases, 8 bases remained unmatched. This CDR3 comprises 13 residues. The germline CDR1 and CDR2 sequences are SEHNR and FQNEAQ (reference sequence).

The rearrangement uses TRBV5-8 and TRBJ2-3; D is uncertain. In germline, CDR1 is SGHTS, CDR2 YDEGEE. The germline V and J ends were trimmed by 4 bases and 2 bases, with 14 bases remaining between them. The CDR3 has 15 amino acids. The CDR3 spells CASSPTFLYTDTQYF. The DNA for the CDR3 is TGTGCCAGCAGCCCGACTTTTCTGTACACAGATACGCAGTATTTT.

V usage is TRBV5-1 and J usage is TRBJ2-3; TRBD1 matches at 9 bases. Germline CDR1 is SGHRS and CDR2 is YFSETQ. The CDR3 loop spans 17 amino acids. V shed 3 bases and J 4 bases; nucleotides not matched to a gene: 12. CDR3 in DNA: TGCGCCAGCAGCTGGTTAACAGGGGGCGAGGCACCAGATACGCAGTATTTT. This codes for CASSWLTGGEAPDTQYF.

The chain is built from TRBV5-1 and TRBJ2-3; TRBD2 matches 11 bases. This CDR3 has 17 residues. J lost 2 bases, V lost 0 bases, and 5 bases had no gene match. Germline V gene data show CDR1 as SGHRS and CDR2 as YFSETQ. Here the CDR3 DNA reads TGCGCCAGCAGCTTGGGAACTAGCGGGGGAGTCACAGATACGCAGTATTTT. This codes for CASSLGTSGGVTDTQYF.

The V call is TRBV9, the J call TRBJ2-2; 10 bases fit TRBD1. The germline gives CDR1 SGDLS, CDR2 YYNGEE. The junction had 15 bases not matched to a gene; V was cut back by 6 bases and J by 1 base. The CDR3 has 19 residues. CDR3 sequence reads: CASTLGTGVPNLNTGELFF. The CDR3 bases are TGTGCCAGCACCCTGGGGACAGGGGTCCCCAATTTGAACACCGGGGAGCTGTTTTTT.

The chain combines TRBV12-3 or TRBV12-4 with TRBJ1-2; the D gene is possibly TRBD1 (5 bases). V was clipped by 2 bases and J by 8 bases, with 12 bases between them. The CDR3 loop spans 13 amino acids. CDR3 loop: CASSLRTGVGYTF. CDR3 nucleotide sequence: TGTGCCAGCAGTTTAAGAACAGGAGTCGGCTACACCTTC.

In its sample, this clone was seen once. The chain combines TRBV5-1 with TRBJ2-3, with a tentative D call TRBD1 (5 bases). The CDR3 sequence is 15 residues long. The V gene lost 0 bases and the J gene lost 4 bases, with 12 bases spanning the gap. The germline V gene encodes CDR1 SGHRS and CDR2 YFSETQ. The CDR3 bases are TGCGCCAGCAGCTTGGAGGCGGCAGGGTCAGATACGCAGTATTTT. Translated, it gives CASSLEAAGSDTQYF.